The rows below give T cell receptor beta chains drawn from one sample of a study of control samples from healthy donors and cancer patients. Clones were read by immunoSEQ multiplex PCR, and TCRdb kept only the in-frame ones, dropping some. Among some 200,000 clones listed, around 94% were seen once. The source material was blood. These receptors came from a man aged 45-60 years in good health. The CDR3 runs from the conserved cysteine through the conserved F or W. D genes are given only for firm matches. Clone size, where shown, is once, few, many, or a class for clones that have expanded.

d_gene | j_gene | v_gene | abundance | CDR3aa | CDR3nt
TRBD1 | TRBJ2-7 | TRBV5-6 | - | CASSILGTGTYEQYF | TGTGCCAGCAGCATCCTCGGGACAGGGACCTACGAGCAGTACTTC
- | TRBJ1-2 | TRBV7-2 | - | CASTMAFYGYTF | TGTGCCAGCACCATGGCCTTTTATGGCTACACCTTC
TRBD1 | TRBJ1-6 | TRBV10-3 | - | CATLDRSFKNNSPLHF | TGTGCCACCTTGGACAGGAGTTTTAAGAACAATTCACCCCTCCACTTT
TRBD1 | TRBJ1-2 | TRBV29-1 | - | CSVDTIGQAGGYTF | TGCAGCGTTGATACGATAGGACAGGCGGGTGGCTACACCTTC
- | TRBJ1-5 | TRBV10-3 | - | CAISEGATGQPQHF | TGTGCCATCAGTGAGGGTGCAACGGGTCAGCCCCAGCATTTT
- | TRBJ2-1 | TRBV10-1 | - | CASSESPSYNEQFF | TGCGCCAGCAGTGAGTCACCCAGCTACAATGAGCAGTTCTTC
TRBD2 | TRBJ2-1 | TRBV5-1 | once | CASSMGLADFNEQFF | TGCGCCAGCAGCATGGGACTAGCAGACTTTAATGAGCAGTTCTTC
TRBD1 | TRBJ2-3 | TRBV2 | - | CASSERGQGRTQYF | TGTGCCAGCAGTGAGCGGGGACAGGGTAGAACGCAGTATTTT
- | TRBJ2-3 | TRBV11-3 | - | CASSLRGGRGRDTQYF | TGTGCCAGCAGCTTAAGGGGGGGTAGAGGTCGAGATACGCAGTATTTT
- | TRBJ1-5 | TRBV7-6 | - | CASSLLGSPEGQPQHF | TGTGCCAGCAGCTTATTGGGCAGCCCCGAGGGTCAGCCCCAGCATTTT
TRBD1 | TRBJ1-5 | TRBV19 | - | CASSIRQGAGNQPQHF | TGTGCCAGTAGTATTCGACAGGGGGCAGGCAATCAGCCCCAGCATTTT
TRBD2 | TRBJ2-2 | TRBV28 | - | CASSIGGGATGELFF | TGTGCCAGCAGTATTGGCGGGGGGGCAACCGGGGAGCTGTTTTTT
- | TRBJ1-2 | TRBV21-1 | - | CASSKGGQGGYTF | TGTGCCAGCAGCAAAGGAGGACAGGGTGGCTACACCTTC
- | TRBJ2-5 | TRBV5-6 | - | CASSLATQETQYF | TGTGCCAGCAGCTTGGCTACCCAAGAGACCCAGTACTTC
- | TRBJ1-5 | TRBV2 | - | CASRQGEPSNQPQHF | TGTGCCAGCAGGCAAGGTGAACCTAGCAATCAGCCCCAGCATTTT
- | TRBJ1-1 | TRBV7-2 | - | CASSLMNTNTEAFF | TGTGCCAGCAGCTTAATGAACACGAACACTGAAGCTTTCTTT
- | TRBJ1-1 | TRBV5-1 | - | CASSFDNMNTEAFF | TGCGCCAGCAGCTTCGACAACATGAACACTGAAGCTTTCTTT
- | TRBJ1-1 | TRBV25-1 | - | CASSGVQAAAFF | TGTGCCAGCAGTGGCGTACAGGCGGCAGCTTTCTTT
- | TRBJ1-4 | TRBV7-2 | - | CASSFGASLGTYNEKLFF | TGTGCCAGCAGCTTTGGGGCCAGCCTTGGGACCTACAATGAAAAACTGTTTTTT
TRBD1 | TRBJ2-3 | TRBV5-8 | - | CASSARGQVHTDTQYF | TGTGCCAGCAGCGCCCGAGGACAGGTCCACACAGATACGCAGTATTTT
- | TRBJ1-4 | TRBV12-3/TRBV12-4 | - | CASSEGFNEKLFF | TGTGCCAGCAGTGAAGGGTTTAATGAAAAACTGTTTTTT
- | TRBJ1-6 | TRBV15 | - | CATSRAVTGTTPLHF | TGTGCCACCAGCAGAGCTGTGACAGGTACAACACCCCTCCACTTT
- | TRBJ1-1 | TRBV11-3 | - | CASSSGGTDTEAFF | TGTGCCAGCAGCTCGGGCGGGACGGACACTGAAGCTTTCTTT
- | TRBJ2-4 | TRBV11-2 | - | CASSLGDVKNIQYF | TGTGCCAGCAGCTTAGGGGACGTTAAAAACATTCAGTACTTC
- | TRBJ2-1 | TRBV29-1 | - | CSAREGDNEQFF | TGCAGCGCAAGGGAGGGGGACAATGAGCAGTTCTTC
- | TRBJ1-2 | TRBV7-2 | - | CASGQKGSQFYGYTF | TGTGCCAGCGGTCAGAAGGGAAGCCAGTTCTATGGCTACACCTTC
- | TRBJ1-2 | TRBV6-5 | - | CASSFTQGIGYTF | TGTGCCAGCAGTTTTACCCAGGGAATTGGCTACACCTTC
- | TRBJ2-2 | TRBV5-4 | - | CASSLIYTGELFF | TGTGCCAGCAGCCTGATTTACACCGGGGAGCTGTTTTTT
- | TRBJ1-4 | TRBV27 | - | CASRGAFQGKLFF | TGTGCCAGCAGGGGGGCTTTTCAGGGAAAACTGTTTTTT
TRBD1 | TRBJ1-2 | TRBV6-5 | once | CASSKSGQGSGYTF | TGTGCCAGCAGTAAAAGCGGACAGGGAAGCGGCTACACCTTC
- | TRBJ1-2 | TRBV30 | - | CAGRTPFYTF | TGTGCCGGGAGGACGCCTTTCTACACCTTC
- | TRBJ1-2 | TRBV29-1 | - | CSAGAAANYGYTF | TGCAGCGCAGGGGCGGCAGCTAACTATGGCTACACCTTC
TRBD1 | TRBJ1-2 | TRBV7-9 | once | CASSISGTVIFGYTF | TGTGCCAGCAGCATATCCGGGACAGTCATATTTGGCTACACCTTC
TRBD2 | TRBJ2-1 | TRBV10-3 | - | CAISETREGNEQFF | TGTGCCATCAGTGAGACCAGGGAGGGTAATGAGCAGTTCTTC
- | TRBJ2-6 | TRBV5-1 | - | CASGDGRSGANVLTF | TGCGCCAGCGGGGACGGACGCTCTGGGGCCAACGTCCTGACTTTC
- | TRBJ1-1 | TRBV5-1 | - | CASSLDWSLGKNTEAFF | TGCGCCAGCAGCTTGGACTGGTCGCTGGGGAAAAACACTGAAGCTTTCTTT
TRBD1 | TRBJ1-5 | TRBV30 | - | CAWGQGRSNQPQHF | TGTGCCTGGGGACAGGGACGAAGCAATCAGCCCCAGCATTTT
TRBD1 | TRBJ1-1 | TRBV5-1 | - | CASSPRTGGMNTEAFF | TGCGCCAGCAGCCCCCGGACAGGGGGTATGAACACTGAAGCTTTCTTT
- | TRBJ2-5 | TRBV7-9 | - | CASQTKTTQYF | TGTGCCAGTCAAACGAAGACGACCCAGTACTTC
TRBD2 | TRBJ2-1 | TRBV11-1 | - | CAISSGGPYNEQFF | TGTGCCATATCAAGCGGGGGGCCCTACAATGAGCAGTTCTTC
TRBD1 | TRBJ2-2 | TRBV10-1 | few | CASSAVLGQGSTGELFF | TGCGCCAGCAGCGCGGTATTGGGACAGGGTAGCACCGGGGAGCTGTTTTTT
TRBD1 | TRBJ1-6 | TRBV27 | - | CASSRQGYSPLHF | TGTGCCAGCAGCCGACAGGGATATTCACCCCTCCACTTT